The 23 T cell receptor beta chains given below trace back to one sample, sequenced in a study of spatial heterogeneity in lung cancer. Each CDR3 protein is one row after TCRdb ran MiXCR on the 5' RACE reads. The table shows several thousand distinct CDR3 sequences, with approximately 3.1% occurring only once. Their antigens remain unidentified. Study outcomes and limitations: Counts that tracked tumor mutation counts were those of expanded intratumoral alpha and beta TCRs.

Time point meaning: sample taken at primary tumor resection. This material consisted of lung tumor tissue, taken at surgery. The receptors were sampled from a male donor with early-stage non-small cell lung cancer.

This clonotype was seen only a few times. The chain employs TRBV27 and TRBJ1-1, with D possibly being TRBD1 (5 bases). In germline, CDR1 is MNHEY, CDR2 SMNVEV (reference sequence). V lost 5 bases and J 6 bases, leaving 16 bases between the germline ends. The CDR3 loop spans 14 amino acids. DNA of the CDR3: TGTGCCAGCAGTCCCCGGGACGGCGGCGCTGAAGCTTTCTTT. Its translation: CASSPRDGGAEAFF.

At least ten counts were recorded for this clonotype. This chain links TRBV24-1 with TRBJ2-1; D possibly corresponds to TRBD2 (5 bases). The germline V gene encodes CDR1 KGHDR and CDR2 SFDVKD. The CDR3 contains 16 residues. The ends were cut back, 4 bases at V and 5 bases at J, with 17 bases in the middle. CDR3 sequence reads: CATSDPGLTGNNEQFF. As DNA, the CDR3 is TGTGCCACCAGTGACCCAGGACTCACTGGGAACAATGAGCAGTTCTTC.

This clonotype is deemed medium-sized. This chain connects TRBV30 to TRBJ1-1; 8 positions agree with TRBD1. V shed 2 bases and J 1 base; nucleotides not matched to a gene: 9. The CDR3 runs 16 residues. The germline CDR1 and CDR2 sequences are GTSNPN and SVGIG (reference sequence). CDR3 in amino acids: CAWSRTWTGRNTEAFF. The CDR3 DNA sequence: TGTGCCTGGAGTAGGACCTGGACAGGGCGGAACACTGAAGCTTTCTTT.

Ten or more counts support this clonotype. This chain uses TRBV28 with TRBJ2-6; D possibly corresponds to TRBD1 (6 bases). Trimming left V 2 bases short and J 8 bases short, with 10 bases between. The CDR3 loop spans 14 amino acids. The germline V gene has CDR1 MDHEN and CDR2 SYDVKM. The DNA for the CDR3 is TGTGCCAGCAGTTTAGGACAGCCTTCCAACGTCCTGACTTTC. Its translation is CASSLGQPSNVLTF.

This clonotype occurred many times. CDR3 DNA: TGTGCCAGCAGCTTAACTAGCGGGAGTGATGAGCAGTTCTTC. Amino acids: CASSLTSGSDEQFF. This chain connects TRBV11-3 to TRBJ2-1; TRBD2 agrees at 11 bases. Germline CDR1 is SGHNT and CDR2 is YENEEA. The J segment lost 8 bases and the V segment lost 2 bases, leaving 2 bases of the junction unmatched. The CDR3 extends over 14 amino acids.

This clonotype ranks as medium-sized. The chain recombines TRBV20-1 with TRBJ2-7; D is possibly TRBD1 or TRBD2 (5 bases each). The CDR3 loop spans 14 amino acids. Trimming removed 6 bases at V and 2 bases at J, with 17 bases between. Germline V gene data show CDR1 as DFQATT and CDR2 as SNEGSKA (reference sequence). The CDR3 loop is CSALSTGQTYEQYF. The CDR3 DNA follows: TGCAGTGCCCTTAGTACGGGGCAGACCTACGAGCAGTACTTC.

This clonotype has at least ten counts. The chain recombines TRBV5-1 with TRBJ2-3; D remains unclear. Trimming left V 1 base short and J 2 bases short, with 8 bases between. Germline V gene sequence: CDR1 SGHRS, CDR2 YFSETQ. This CDR3 is 14 amino acids long. The CDR3 nucleotides are TGCGCCAGCAGCTTGTCGGCGCCCACAGATACGCAGTATTTT. Protein product: CASSLSAPTDTQYF.

This clonotype was detected many times. V is TRBV12-5 and J is TRBJ1-2; no definite D call. Per the germline V gene, CDR1 is LGHNT and CDR2 is FRNRAP. Trimming stripped 1 base from V and 1 base from J, with 4 bases between. The CDR3 has 13 residues. CDR3 bases: TGTGCTAGTGGTTTGGAGTTTAACTATGGCTACACCTTC. Residues: CASGLEFNYGYTF.

The table lists this clonotype with many counts. This chain connects TRBV6-1 to TRBJ2-7, with D perhaps matching TRBD1 (7 bases). V gave up 5 bases and J gave up 4 bases, with 18 bases separating them. CDR3 length: 15 residues. Germline loops: CDR1 MNHNS, CDR2 SASEGT. In DNA form, the CDR3 reads TGTGCCAGCAGTCAGGGGGGATGGCCCCCTTACGAGCAGTACTTC. It codes for CASSQGGWPPYEQYF.

By its share, this clonotype is medium-sized. V gene TRBV9 combines with J gene TRBJ2-3, with 9 bases that match TRBD2. J was trimmed by 0 bases and V by 4 bases; bases with no gene match: 6. From germline, CDR1 is SGDLS and CDR2 YYNGEE. The CDR3 is 16 amino acids. The chain's CDR3 is CASSPRLAASTDTQYF. The CDR3, as DNA: TGTGCCAGCAGCCCCAGACTAGCGGCTAGCACAGATACGCAGTATTTT.

This clonotype has at least ten counts. The V gene is TRBV20-1, the J gene TRBJ2-7, with 9 bases lining up with TRBD1. Trimming removed 6 bases from V and 1 base from J; junction bases left unmatched: 7. This CDR3 comprises 14 residues. Germline values: CDR1 DFQATT, CDR2 SNEGSKA (reference sequence). The DNA for the CDR3 is TGCAGTGCCCTAGGGGGGACAGGGTCCTACGAGCAGTACTTC. Translated, it gives CSALGGTGSYEQYF.

Worth noting for this clonotype: This clone may be a read error of a much larger clone one base away. The chain combines TRBV12-3 or TRBV12-4 with TRBJ2-2; no firm D call. The length of the CDR3 is 12 residues. Here the CDR3 reads CARSLGPKELFF. The CDR3 bases are TGTGCCAGAAGTTTAGGCCCGAAGGAGCTGTTTTTT.

This clonotype occurred many times. The chain couples TRBV6-6 to TRBJ1-1, with 8 bases aligning to TRBD1. In germline, CDR1 is MNHNY, CDR2 SVGAGI (reference sequence). With 6 bases clipped from V and 10 bases from J, the junction kept 4 bases outside the gene matches. CDR3 size: 11 residues. The CDR3 DNA sequence: TGTGCCAGCAGCTGGGACAGGACAGCTTTCTTT. Its translation is CASSWDRTAFF.

This clonotype is labeled as medium-sized (0.01 to 0.1%). V gene TRBV2 combines with J gene TRBJ1-5; D not certain. V was clipped by 8 bases and J by 3 bases, with 14 bases between them. In germline, CDR1 is SNHLY, CDR2 FYNNEI. This CDR3 has 14 residues. The CDR3 here is CASAPDTANQPQHF. CDR3 sequence (DNA): TGTGCCAGCGCCCCAGACACGGCCAATCAGCCCCAGCATTTT.

By sample share, this clonotype is medium-sized. The CDR3 reads CASSFRQGRLVNTEAFF. The CDR3 bases are TGTGCCAGCAGCTTTCGACAGGGACGGTTGGTGAACACTGAAGCTTTCTTT. The rearrangement uses TRBV5-4 and TRBJ1-1, with 7 nucleotides matching TRBD1. The CDR3 extends over 17 amino acids. The junction had 10 bases not matched to a gene; V was cut back by 2 bases and J by 0 bases. Looked up from germline, CDR1 is SGHNT and CDR2 is YYREEE (reference sequence).

V is TRBV29-1 and J is TRBJ2-3; 7 bases match TRBD2. The length of the CDR3 is 14 residues. Germline lookup yields CDR1 SQVTM and CDR2 ANQGSEA. V shed 5 bases and J 4 bases; nucleotides not matched to a gene: 9. In DNA form, the CDR3 reads TGCAGCGTTAAAGGGGAGGGCCGTGCAGATACGCAGTATTTT. Residues: CSVKGEGRADTQYF.

This clonotype came up many times. J is TRBJ2-5 and V is TRBV30, with D tentatively TRBD2 (6 bases). V lost 7 bases and J lost 0, with 15 bases in between. Germline V CDR1 and CDR2: GTSNPN, SVGIG (reference sequence). The CDR3 is made up of 14 amino acids. CDR3 nucleotide sequence: TGTGCCTCCACACCGGGACTCGACCAAGAGACCCAGTACTTC. Residues: CASTPGLDQETQYF.

This clonotype was found many times. The chain joins TRBV30 to TRBJ1-2; no firm D call. V was trimmed by 3 bases and J by 3 bases, leaving 17 bases between them. Per germline, CDR1 GTSNPN and CDR2 SVGIG (reference sequence). CDR3 size: 15 residues. This chain's CDR3 is CAWRPPWGFDYGYTF. The CDR3 DNA sequence: TGTGCCTGGAGGCCTCCATGGGGTTTTGACTATGGCTACACCTTC.

By proportion, this clonotype is medium-sized. The chain combines TRBV12-3 or TRBV12-4 with TRBJ1-1; 7 bases match TRBD1. J gave up 4 bases and V 4 bases, and 3 bases lay outside the gene matches. The CDR3 consists of 13 residues. The CDR3: CASSSHRGTEAFF. The CDR3 nucleotides read TGTGCCAGCAGTTCACACAGGGGCACTGAAGCTTTCTTT.

This chain uses TRBV20-1 with TRBJ1-1; TRBD1 matches at 9 bases. The trim removed 3 bases at V and 5 bases at J, leaving 4 bases unmatched. There are 13 residues in the CDR3. Per the germline V gene, CDR1 is DFQATT and CDR2 is SNEGSKA (reference sequence). The CDR3 sequence is CSARTGGRTEAFF. For the CDR3, the DNA is TGCAGTGCTAGGACAGGGGGGAGAACTGAAGCTTTCTTT.

Ten or more counts support this clonotype. This rearrangement joins TRBV29-1 to TRBJ2-5; the D is unclear. V gave up 2 bases and J gave up 4 bases, with 11 bases separating them. The CDR3 sequence is 13 residues long. CDR1 is SQVTM and CDR2 is ANQGSEA in the germline V gene. The CDR3 loop reads CSVESRRRETQYF. CDR3 nucleotides: TGCAGCGTTGAATCTAGGCGTAGAGAGACCCAGTACTTC.

This clonotype has just a few counts. The chain employs TRBV20-1 and TRBJ2-3; 7 nucleotides line up with TRBD2. Germline CDR1 is DFQATT and CDR2 is SNEGSKA (reference sequence). The ends lost 2 bases at V and 4 bases at J; junction bases unmatched: 9. The CDR3 is 15 amino acids. CDR3 protein: CSARPPGGGPDTQYF. As DNA, the CDR3 is TGCAGTGCTAGACCCCCTGGGGGGGGACCAGATACGCAGTATTTT.

This clonotype is labeled medium-sized (0.01 to 0.1%). The J gene is TRBJ2-7, the V gene TRBV11-3, with D possibly TRBD2 on 5 matching bases. V was trimmed by 3 bases and J by 9 bases, leaving 15 bases between them. The germline CDR1 and CDR2 sequences are SGHNT and YENEEA. CDR3 length: 13 residues. As DNA, the CDR3 is TGTGCCAGCAGCTTGCCCAATTCCCGGGGGCAGTACTTC. Protein sequence: CASSLPNSRGQYF.